This T cell receptor (beta chain) stems from a study of blood T cell repertoires in COVID-19. The assay was immunoSEQ multiplex PCR, and TCRdb's table has in-frame clones only and misses some. The sample includes under 85,000 clones, under 80% of them seen just once. There are 13 residues in the CDR3. Between the trimmed V and J ends, which lost 0 bases and 6 bases, there was a span of 7 bases. Germline V gene data show CDR1 as SGHRS and CDR2 as YFSETQ. Sequencing used peripheral blood. The chain couples TRBV5-1 to TRBJ1-5; D call uncertain. This receptor was taken from a woman at least 80 years old with active or convalescent COVID-19. CDR3 region: CASSLDLAQPQHF. The CDR3 DNA sequence: TGCGCCAGCAGCTTGGACCTAGCTCAGCCCCAGCATTTT.